The 17 T cell receptor beta chains listed next were all sequenced from one sample in a study of CD8 T cells in Susac syndrome. Random hexamers were used to reverse transcribe the RNA input (about 0.5 to 1 ug). From the immunoSEQ multiplex PCR reads, TCRdb called clonotypes with MiXCR, one entry per CDR3 protein. The sample lists approximately 80,000 distinct CDR3 sequences, roughly nine tenths occurring once. Sequencing used CD8+ T cells from PBMCs. The source of these receptors is a human donor with multiple sclerosis.

V usage is TRBV9 and J usage is TRBJ2-1, with 8 bases matching TRBD2. J was trimmed by 6 bases and V by 7 bases; bases with no gene match: 3. The V gene's germline CDR1 is SGDLS and CDR2 YYNGEE. This CDR3 comprises 12 residues. CDR3 nucleotide sequence: TGTGCCAGCGGCGCGGGGGGCAATGAGCAGTTCTTC. Amino acid sequence: CASGAGGNEQFF.

The chain couples TRBV6-1 to TRBJ2-7; D gene unclear. Deletions cut 1 base from V and 2 bases from J, with 3 bases between. The CDR3 is 12 amino acids. CDR1 and CDR2 from the germline V gene are MNHNS and SASEGT. The CDR3 sequence: CASSEGPYEQYF. The CDR3 DNA reads as TGTGCCAGCAGTGAAGGGCCCTACGAGCAGTACTTC.

The rearrangement joins TRBV7-3 to TRBJ2-3, with 13 positions matching TRBD2. The CDR3 runs to 15 residues. Germline V CDR1 and CDR2: SGHTA, FQGTGA. V was pared by 4 bases and J by 3 bases, with 1 base of the junction left unmatched. The CDR3 reads CASSWGLAGTDTQYF. The CDR3 DNA reads TGTGCCAGCAGCTGGGGACTAGCGGGGACAGATACGCAGTATTTT.

V is TRBV20-1 and J is TRBJ2-5, with 10 bases lining up with TRBD2. The V and J ends lost 1 base and 0 bases, in that order; junction bases with no gene match: 8. CDR3 size: 17 residues. Germline V CDR1 and CDR2: DFQATT, SNEGSKA (reference sequence). In nucleotides, the CDR3 is TGCAGTGCTAGAGGAGGGATTAGCGGGGGGTACCAAGAGACCCAGTACTTC. Protein product: CSARGGISGGYQETQYF.

This clonotype was observed a handful of times. The chain employs TRBV4-1 and TRBJ1-1; 8 nucleotides agree with TRBD1. Germline CDR1 and CDR2: MGHRA and YSYEKL. CDR3 length: 16 amino acids. V trimming: 5 bases; J trimming: 4 bases; junction bases outside the gene matches: 12. CDR3 protein: CASSYREGQGGTEAFF. CDR3 nucleotides: TGCGCCAGCAGCTACCGGGAAGGACAGGGTGGCACTGAAGCTTTCTTT.

This chain joins TRBV5-1 and TRBJ2-7, with D possibly TRBD2 on 5 matching bases. Germline V gene sequence: CDR1 SGHRS, CDR2 YFSETQ. V dropped 0 bases and J dropped 5 bases, with 12 bases sitting between them. The CDR3 contains 14 residues. Written as DNA, the CDR3 is TGCGCCAGCAGCTTGGGGACGCGGGTCCACGAGCAGTACTTC. It is translated as CASSLGTRVHEQYF.

J is TRBJ1-2 and V is TRBV9; D remains unclear. The germline V gene encodes CDR1 SGDLS and CDR2 YYNGEE. V was trimmed by 4 bases and J by 6 bases, leaving 10 bases between them. This CDR3 region has 12 residues. The CDR3 protein is CASSTDGDGYTF. The CDR3 DNA reads TGTGCCAGCAGCACGGACGGCGATGGCTACACCTTC.

The CDR3 DNA reads as TGTGCCAGCAGCGGACAGGGGGCTTTCGAGACCCAGTACTTC. It codes for CASSGQGAFETQYF. The V call is TRBV6-2 or TRBV6-3, the J call TRBJ2-5; TRBD1 matches 11 bases. The CDR3 has 14 residues. J lost 5 bases, V lost 6 bases, and 5 bases had no gene match. The germline V gene has CDR1 MNHEY and CDR2 SVGEGT.

The rearrangement joins TRBV28 to TRBJ2-4; D perhaps matches TRBD1 (5 bases). Trimming left V 5 bases short and J 7 bases short, with 15 bases between. Germline V gene lookup returns CDR1 MDHEN and CDR2 SYDVKM. The CDR3 loop spans 14 amino acids. CDR3 nucleotide sequence: TGTGCCAGCAGTCCTAGGGGCCCTAGGAACATTCAGTACTTC. This sequence encodes CASSPRGPRNIQYF.

The genes are TRBV27 and TRBJ1-1; a possible D gene is TRBD1 (5 bases). The CDR3 runs to 13 residues. Trimming stripped 5 bases from V and 3 bases from J, with 10 bases between. CDR1 and CDR2 (germline): MNHEY, SMNVEV (reference sequence). This chain's CDR3 is CASSPSGYTEAFF. The CDR3 DNA reads as TGTGCCAGCAGTCCATCAGGGTACACTGAAGCTTTCTTT.

The gene calls are TRBV29-1 and TRBJ2-1, with 7 bases identical to TRBD1. After removal of 0 bases from V and 2 bases from J, the junction contained 13 bases not matched to a gene. The germline gives CDR1 SQVTM, CDR2 ANQGSEA. The CDR3 spans 18 residues. CDR3 sequence: CSVEDSPLWDSPYNEQFF. In nucleotides, the CDR3 is TGCAGCGTTGAAGATTCCCCACTTTGGGACAGCCCCTACAATGAGCAGTTCTTC.

V usage is TRBV21-1 and J usage is TRBJ1-2; TRBD1 is the table's D call, not checked against the DNA. TRBV21-1 is listed as a pseudogene. The CDR3 runs 13 residues. The CDR3, as DNA: TGTGCCAGCACCCCAGGACCCCGCGGTGGCTACACCTTC. It codes for CASTPGPRGGYTF.

The V call is TRBV27, the J call TRBJ1-2, with 11 bases matching TRBD1. This CDR3 contains 15 residues. The V segment lost 2 bases and the J segment 8 bases; nucleotides outside the gene matches: 7. Germline lookup yields CDR1 MNHEY and CDR2 SMNVEV (reference sequence). CDR3 amino acids: CASSLTAGQGGGYTF. The DNA of the CDR3 is TGTGCCAGCAGTTTAACGGCGGGACAGGGGGGAGGCTACACCTTC.

CDR3 bases: TGTGCCAGCAACCTAGGACAGGGGGTTTCACCCCTCCACTTT. Its translation: CASNLGQGVSPLHF. The chain employs TRBV2 and TRBJ1-6; 10 bases are shared with TRBD1. The germline V gene has CDR1 SNHLY and CDR2 FYNNEI. This CDR3 region has 14 residues. The V gene end was trimmed by 7 bases and the J gene end by 9 bases; junction bases not matched to a gene: 6.

The chain is built from TRBV2 and TRBJ2-3; perhaps D is TRBD1 or TRBD2 (5 bases each). Deletions cut 4 bases from V and 1 base from J, with 12 bases between. CDR1 is SNHLY, CDR2 FYNNEI, per germline. The CDR3 has 15 amino acids. CDR3 region: CASSGDPRGTDTQYF. The CDR3 DNA reads TGTGCCAGCAGTGGGGACCCAAGAGGCACAGATACGCAGTATTTT. The entire variable domain, with the rest obtained from reference TRBV2 and TRBJ2-3, is as follows: EPEVTQTPSHQVTQMGQEVILRCVPISNHLYFYWYRQILGQKVEFLVSFYNNEISEKSEIFDDQFSVERPDGSNFTLKIRSTKLEDSAMYFCASSGDPRGTDTQYFGPGTRLTVL.

This clonotype came up once. The V call is TRBV3-1, the J call TRBJ1-1; a weak D match, TRBD1 (5 bases). Trimming cost V 2 bases and J 1 base, with 8 bases left between them. CDR1 and CDR2 (germline): LGHDT, YNNKEL (reference sequence). The CDR3 has 14 amino acids. DNA of the CDR3: TGTGCCAGCAGCCAATGGGGGACGAACACTGAAGCTTTCTTT. Amino acids: CASSQWGTNTEAFF.

The J gene is TRBJ1-1, the V gene TRBV9; a possible D gene is TRBD1 (6 bases). The CDR3 sequence is 15 residues long. Germline lookup yields CDR1 SGDLS and CDR2 YYNGEE. Trimming pared 4 bases from V and 3 bases from J, leaving 16 bases between. For the CDR3, the DNA is TGTGCCAGCAGCCCCGGAGGGGGGCCTGACACTGAAGCTTTCTTT. Protein sequence: CASSPGGGPDTEAFF.